What follows are 21 T cell receptor beta chains derived from one specimen sequenced in a study of spatial heterogeneity in lung cancer. Indicated time point: sample taken at primary tumor resection. TCRdb reprocessed the 5' RACE reads via MiXCR and lists one record per CDR3 protein. This table has under 5,500 distinct CDR3 sequences, about 5.1% appearing once. Sample: normal lung tissue next to the tumor, taken at surgery. These receptors were collected from a female donor with early-stage non-small cell lung cancer.

By its share, this clonotype is medium-sized (0.01 to 0.1%). The V call is TRBV12-3 or TRBV12-4, the J call TRBJ1-5; no clear D gene. The CDR3 sequence is 16 residues long. V lost 6 bases and J 1 base, leaving 16 bases between the germline ends. CDR3 bases: TGTGCCAGCAGCACGGGAGGAGGGAAGAGCAATCAGCCCCAGCATTTT. This codes for CASSTGGGKSNQPQHF.

This clonotype was found many times. This rearrangement joins TRBV7-9 to TRBJ2-1; TRBD1 agrees at 8 bases. Losses at the gene ends were 6 bases for V and 0 bases for J; bases not matched to a gene: 4. Germline CDR1 and CDR2: SEHNR and FQNEAQ (reference sequence). The CDR3 totals 15 residues. The CDR3 nucleotides read TGTGCCAGCAGATCAACAGGGGGCTCCTACAATGAGCAGTTCTTC. This translates into CASRSTGGSYNEQFF.

Only a few counts were recorded for this clonotype. The genes are TRBV20-1 and TRBJ2-3; D ambiguous. This CDR3 contains 10 residues. The V end lost 6 bases, the J end lost 6 bases, and 7 bases lay between the germline ends. Germline loops: CDR1 DFQATT, CDR2 SNEGSKA (reference sequence). Here the CDR3 DNA reads TGCAGTGCGGTGTTGGATACGCAGTATTTT. Protein: CSAVLDTQYF.

This clonotype was picked up many times. The rearrangement links TRBV7-3 to TRBJ2-3; unclear D gene. Deletions cut 4 bases from V and 5 bases from J, with 13 bases between. The CDR3 consists of 14 residues. Germline CDR1 reads SGHTA; CDR2 reads FQGTGA. CDR3 sequence: CASSSPRPGDTQYF. In DNA, the CDR3 is TGTGCCAGCAGCTCTCCCCGTCCTGGAGATACGCAGTATTTT.

This clonotype is medium-sized by share. This sequence joins TRBV9 and TRBJ2-1; weak D call: TRBD2 (6 bases). The germline V gene has CDR1 SGDLS and CDR2 YYNGEE. V lost 3 bases, J lost 0 bases, and 19 bases lay in between. The CDR3 is 18 residues long. This chain's CDR3 is CASSARLPSASSYNEQFF. CDR3 sequence (DNA): TGTGCCAGCAGCGCGCGGCTGCCTAGCGCGAGCTCCTACAATGAGCAGTTCTTC.

This clonotype is medium-sized (0.01 to 0.1%) by share. DNA for the CDR3: TGTGCCAGCAGCGTAGGATCGGACACTGAAGCTTTCTTT. This sequence encodes CASSVGSDTEAFF. The chain joins TRBV9 to TRBJ1-1; D is unresolved. The V and J ends lost 0 bases and 3 bases respectively, with 6 bases between them. CDR1 is SGDLS, CDR2 YYNGEE, per germline. The CDR3 consists of 13 residues.

This clonotype occurred many times. V usage is TRBV20-1 and J usage is TRBJ2-3; 10 bases are shared with TRBD2. Trimming at V came to 4 bases and at J to 1 base, leaving 5 bases not matched to a gene. The CDR3 length is 15 residues. CDR1 and CDR2 (germline): DFQATT, SNEGSKA (reference sequence). The CDR3 nucleotides read TGCAGTGCTAACCGGCTAGCGGGAGGCACAGATACGCAGTATTTT. This translates into CSANRLAGGTDTQYF.

Many counts were recorded for this clonotype. This chain uses TRBV7-3 with TRBJ1-6, with a possible D match to TRBD1 (5 bases). Germline V gene data show CDR1 as SGHTA and CDR2 as FQGTGA. This CDR3 is 13 amino acids long. Trimming pared 5 bases from V and 6 bases from J, leaving 8 bases between. The CDR3: CASSQQVNSPLHF. The CDR3 DNA reads as TGTGCCAGCAGCCAACAGGTTAATTCACCCCTCCACTTT. Full variable domain (remainder filled in from reference TRBV7-3 and TRBJ1-6): GAGVSQTPSNKVTEKGKYVELRCDPISGHTALYWYRQSLGQGPEFLIYFQGTGAADDSGLPNDRFFAVRPEGSVSTLKIQRTERGDSAVYLCASSQQVNSPLHFGNGTRLTVT.

The V gene is TRBV28, the J gene TRBJ2-3; 10 bases align to TRBD1. V was clipped by 3 bases and J by 2 bases; unmatched bases: 5. This CDR3 spans 16 amino acids. Germline CDR1 reads MDHEN; CDR2 reads SYDVKM. In nucleotides, the CDR3 is TGTGCCAGCAGTTTCCGGGACAGGGGTTACACAGATACGCAGTATTTT. Translating it yields CASSFRDRGYTDTQYF.

This clonotype qualifies as medium-sized. The chain employs TRBV12-3 or TRBV12-4 and TRBJ2-1; 10 bases align to TRBD2. The CDR3 covers 15 residues. J gave up 7 bases and V 6 bases, and 9 bases lay outside the gene matches. The CDR3 is CASSSGTSAANEQFF. As DNA, the CDR3 is TGTGCCAGCAGCTCCGGGACTAGCGCAGCGAATGAGCAGTTCTTC.

This clonotype has a handful of counts. This chain joins TRBV7-8 and TRBJ2-3, with no clear D. V lost 6 bases to trimming and J lost 6 bases, with 19 bases between them. CDR3 size: 15 residues. Germline CDR1 reads SGHVS; CDR2 reads FQNEAQ. The CDR3 DNA follows: TGTGCCAGCAGAAGGACGCGATCCCGGACGGATACGCAGTATTTT. It translates to CASRRTRSRTDTQYF.

The sample holds many counts of this clonotype. The chain joins TRBV9 to TRBJ2-1; 15 nucleotides match TRBD2. This CDR3 is built from 15 residues. From germline, CDR1 is SGDLS and CDR2 YYNGEE. V lost 4 bases and J lost 9; bases outside the gene matches: 5. CDR3 region: CASSRTSGRAGEQFF. The DNA of the CDR3 is TGTGCCAGCAGCCGGACTAGCGGGAGGGCCGGTGAGCAGTTCTTC. The complete variable domain, with remaining parts taken from reference TRBV9 and TRBJ2-1, reads DSGVTQTPKHLITATGQRVTLRCSPRSGDLSVYWYQQSLDQGLQFLIQYYNGEERAKGNILERFSAQQFPDLHSELNLSSLELGDSALYFCASSRTSGRAGEQFFGPGTRLTVL.

The chain carries TRBV2 and TRBJ2-7, with 11 positions matching TRBD1. V dropped 4 bases and J dropped 6; count of bases not matched to a gene: 8. Germline V gene data show CDR1 as SNHLY and CDR2 as FYNNEI. This CDR3 has 15 amino acids. CDR3 nucleotide sequence: TGTGCCAGCAGTGTCGCCGGGACAGGGGGTTTCGAGCAGTACTTC. Protein sequence: CASSVAGTGGFEQYF.

This clonotype counts as medium-sized. This chain uses TRBV20-1 with TRBJ1-5; possibly TRBD1 for D (5 bases). This CDR3 contains 14 residues. V shed 1 base and J shed 7 bases, with 14 bases lying between them. CDR1 and CDR2 from the germline V gene are DFQATT and SNEGSKA (reference sequence). The CDR3 bases are TGCAGTGCTAGAGGCATGGGGGTCGGCCAGCCCCAGCATTTT. This translates into CSARGMGVGQPQHF.

This clonotype was seen ten or more times. This chain joins TRBV11-2 and TRBJ2-5; 12 bases match TRBD1. CDR3 length: 15 amino acids. Germline V gives CDR1 SGHAT, CDR2 FQNNGV. V shed 4 bases, J shed 6 bases, and the junction held 6 bases outside the gene matches. The DNA for the CDR3 is TGTGCCAGCAGCTCCGGGACAGGGGGCTTAAAGACCCAGTACTTC. Translated: CASSSGTGGLKTQYF.

V and J are TRBV5-7 and TRBJ2-3; D is ambiguous. TRBV5-7 is an ORF, and what it does is uncertain. This CDR3 region has 13 residues. Trimming removed 1 base from V and 0 bases from J, with 3 bases in between. The CDR3 sequence: CASSLHSTDTQYF. In DNA, the CDR3 is TGTGCCAGCAGCTTGCACAGCACAGATACGCAGTATTTT.

This clonotype is labeled medium-sized. This chain uses TRBV27 with TRBJ1-5, with a tentative D call TRBD1 (5 bases). This CDR3 is built from 14 residues. Trimming shortened V by 5 bases and J by 0 bases, and 8 bases separated the two germline ends. Per germline, CDR1 MNHEY and CDR2 SMNVEV (reference sequence). In DNA, the CDR3 is TGTGCCAGCAGTCCAGGGTCTAGCAATCAGCCCCAGCATTTT. Translated: CASSPGSSNQPQHF.

At least ten counts were recorded for this clonotype. The chain uses TRBV10-2 and TRBJ2-1, with a tentative D call TRBD1 (6 bases). CDR3 length: 13 amino acids. Per the germline V gene, CDR1 is WSHSY and CDR2 is SAAADI. V lost 6 bases to trimming and J lost 9 bases, with 15 bases between them. The DNA for the CDR3 is TGCGCCAGCAGGACCGCAGGGGCAAGTGAGCAGTTCTTC. This translates into CASRTAGASEQFF.

This clonotype is labeled as medium-sized. The chain has TRBV7-2 and TRBJ2-5; TRBD1 matches 8 bases. Per germline, CDR1 SGHTA and CDR2 FQGNSA. This CDR3 contains 13 residues. With 8 bases clipped from V and 2 bases from J, the junction kept 4 bases outside the gene matches. Written as DNA, the CDR3 is TGTGCCAGCCTTACAGGGGGACAAGAGACCCAGTACTTC. It codes for CASLTGGQETQYF.

This clonotype counts as large. V and J are TRBV3-1 and TRBJ1-4; D is possibly TRBD1 (6 bases). V was trimmed by 6 bases and J by 8 bases, leaving 28 bases between them. This CDR3 has 18 amino acids. Germline CDR1 reads LGHDT; CDR2 reads YNNKEL (reference sequence). CDR3 DNA: TGTGCCAGCAGTTCCCAGGGGACCACAGGCGCACTCGACGAAAAACTGTTTTTT. Its protein is CASSSQGTTGALDEKLFF.

In this sample, this clonotype turned up many times. The rearrangement joins TRBV5-1 to TRBJ2-2, with D perhaps matching TRBD1 (6 bases). Trimming stripped 7 bases from V and 5 bases from J, with 12 bases between. CDR1 and CDR2 (germline): SGHRS, YFSETQ. The CDR3 loop spans 13 amino acids. DNA of the CDR3: TGCGCCAGCCGGACAGCGACGACCGGGGAGCTGTTTTTT. Encoded protein: CASRTATTGELFF.